This entry lists 7 T cell receptor beta chains sequenced from one sample in a study of T cell responses to AZD1222 COVID-19 vaccine. TCRdb's table, derived via immunoSEQ multiplex PCR, lists solely in-frame clones and lacks some. This table holds about 25,000 clones, around nine tenths found once. The sequenced sample was peripheral blood, obtained 28 days after the second AZD1222 dose. The receptors come from an adult who received the AZD1222 COVID-19 vaccine.

The chain carries TRBV28 and TRBJ1-4; D is unclear. The CDR3 consists of 14 residues. Looked up from germline, CDR1 is MDHEN and CDR2 is SYDVKM. V shed 4 bases and J shed 5 bases, with 11 bases lying between them. CDR3 protein: CASSSRIGNEKLFF. In DNA form, the CDR3 reads TGTGCCAGCAGTTCTCGGATCGGGAATGAAAAACTGTTTTTT.

V gene TRBV3-1 (or the pseudogene TRBV3-2) combines with J gene TRBJ1-5; D is undetermined. Germline V gives CDR1 LGHDT, CDR2 YNNKEL (reference sequence). The V and J ends lost 3 bases and 7 bases respectively, with 13 bases between them. The CDR3 totals 14 residues. CDR3 in DNA: TGTGCCAGCAGCCAGAACGGTAGACAACAGCCCCAGCATTTT. Protein: CASSQNGRQQPQHF.

J is TRBJ1-5 and V is TRBV19, with D unresolved. V was trimmed by 10 bases and J by 3 bases, leaving 13 bases between them. Germline CDR1 is LNHDA and CDR2 is SQIVND (reference sequence). This CDR3 is 13 amino acids long. CDR3: CAIASPTNQPQHF. CDR3 coding DNA: TGTGCCATCGCATCCCCCACCAATCAGCCCCAGCATTTT.

A single count supports this clone. The chain carries TRBV18 and TRBJ2-7; 8 bases map to TRBD1. This CDR3 has 14 amino acids. Germline CDR1 and CDR2: KGHSH and LQKENI. Losses at the gene ends were 3 bases for V and 4 bases for J; bases not matched to a gene: 5. In DNA form, the CDR3 reads TGTGCCAGCTCACCTAGACAGGGGTGGTACGAGCAGTACTTC. Its protein product is CASSPRQGWYEQYF. The full variable domain, completed using reference TRBV18 and TRBJ2-7, is NAGVMQNPRHLVRRRGQEARLRCSPMKGHSHVYWYRQLPEEGLKFMVYLQKENIIDESGMPKERFSAEFPKEGPSILRIQQVVRGDSAAYFCASSPRQGWYEQYFGPGTRLTVT.

J is TRBJ2-1 and V is TRBV11-2; 8 bases map to TRBD2. Germline values: CDR1 SGHAT, CDR2 FQNNGV. The CDR3 has 16 residues. V trimming: 5 bases; J trimming: 2 bases; junction bases outside the gene matches: 8. The CDR3 DNA follows: TGTGCCAGCAGCCCCTCTAGCGGGCTTCCCTACAATGAGCAGTTCTTC. It encodes CASSPSSGLPYNEQFF.

V usage is TRBV5-6 and J usage is TRBJ2-3, with 7 bases identical to TRBD2. J gave up 1 base and V 4 bases, and 12 bases lay outside the gene matches. This CDR3 comprises 17 residues. Looked up from germline, CDR1 is SGHDT and CDR2 is YYEEEE. CDR3 protein: CASSPPGGSSGTDTQYF. As DNA, the CDR3 is TGTGCCAGCAGCCCCCCCGGGGGGTCATCTGGCACAGATACGCAGTATTTT.

The chain uses TRBV7-9 and TRBJ2-1, with D hard to call. Germline V gene data show CDR1 as SEHNR and CDR2 as FQNEAQ (reference sequence). The CDR3 has 12 amino acids. V shed 1 base and J shed 11 bases, with 9 bases lying between them. The CDR3 reads CASSLVDSKQFF. CDR3 nucleotides: TGTGCCAGCAGCTTAGTAGATAGCAAGCAGTTCTTC.